The T cell receptor beta chain described here comes from a study of cytomegalovirus exposure and HLA in healthy donors. Trimming pared 6 bases from V and 1 base from J, leaving 16 bases between. Per germline, CDR1 LNHDA and CDR2 SQIVND (reference sequence). The CDR3 sequence is 15 residues long. The PCR contained 60 Vbeta and 13 Jbeta primers. Assay: immunoSEQ multiplex PCR; the TCRdb copy retains only in-frame clones and omits some. The clone table shows 63,000 or so clones, with the ten largest holding more than 15%. The origin of this receptor is a boy younger than 18 in good health and CMV-seronegative. Sequencing was done on a sample of PBMCs. The chain recombines TRBV19 with TRBJ2-7; weak D call: TRBD2 (6 bases). In nucleotides, the CDR3 is TGTGCCAGTAGCTTAGGAGGGACCTGGTCCTACGAGCAGTACTTC. It yields the protein CASSLGGTWSYEQYF.